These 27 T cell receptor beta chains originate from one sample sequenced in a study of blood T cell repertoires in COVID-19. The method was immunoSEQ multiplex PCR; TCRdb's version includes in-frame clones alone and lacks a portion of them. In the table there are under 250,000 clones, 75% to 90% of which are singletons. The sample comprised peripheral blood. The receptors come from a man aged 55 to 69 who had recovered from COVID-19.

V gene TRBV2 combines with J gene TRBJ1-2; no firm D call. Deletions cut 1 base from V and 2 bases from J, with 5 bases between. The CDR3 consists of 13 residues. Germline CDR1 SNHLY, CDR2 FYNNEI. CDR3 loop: CASSEGHNYGYTF. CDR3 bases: TGTGCCAGCAGTGAAGGACACAACTATGGCTACACCTTC.

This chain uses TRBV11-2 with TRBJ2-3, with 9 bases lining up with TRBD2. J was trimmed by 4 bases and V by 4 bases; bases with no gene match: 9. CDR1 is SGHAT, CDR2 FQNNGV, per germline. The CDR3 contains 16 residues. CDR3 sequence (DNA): TGTGCCAGCAGCTCGCGCCTAGCGGGACAAGCAGATACGCAGTATTTT. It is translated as CASSSRLAGQADTQYF.

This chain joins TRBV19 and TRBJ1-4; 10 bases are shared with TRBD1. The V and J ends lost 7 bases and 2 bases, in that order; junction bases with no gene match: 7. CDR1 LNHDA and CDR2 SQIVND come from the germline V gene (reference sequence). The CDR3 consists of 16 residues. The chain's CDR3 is CASTPGQGKTNEKLFF. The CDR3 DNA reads TGTGCCAGTACCCCGGGACAGGGGAAGACTAATGAAAAACTGTTTTTT. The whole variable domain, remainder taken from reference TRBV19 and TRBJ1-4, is DGGITQSPKYLFRKEGQNVTLSCEQNLNHDAMYWYRQDPGQGLRLIYYSQIVNDFQKGDIAEGYSVSREKKESFPLTVTSAQKNPTAFYLCASTPGQGKTNEKLFFGSGTQLSVL.

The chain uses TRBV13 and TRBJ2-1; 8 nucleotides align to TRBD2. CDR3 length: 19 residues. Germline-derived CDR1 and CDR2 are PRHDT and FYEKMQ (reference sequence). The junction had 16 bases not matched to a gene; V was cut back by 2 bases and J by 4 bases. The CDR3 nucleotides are TGTGCCAGCAGCTTAATAGCTAAAATTTTAGCGGGGACATACAATGAGCAGTTCTTC. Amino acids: CASSLIAKILAGTYNEQFF. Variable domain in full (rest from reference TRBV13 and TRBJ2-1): AAGVIQSPRHLIKEKRETATLKCYPIPRHDTVYWYQQGPGQDPQFLISFYEKMQSDKGSIPDRFSAQQFSDYHSELNMSSLELGDSALYFCASSLIAKILAGTYNEQFFGPGTRLTVL.

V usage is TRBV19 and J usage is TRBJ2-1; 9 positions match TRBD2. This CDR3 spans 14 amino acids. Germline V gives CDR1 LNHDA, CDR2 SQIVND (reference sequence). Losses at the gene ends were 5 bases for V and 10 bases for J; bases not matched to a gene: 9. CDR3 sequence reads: CASSASGVFREQFF. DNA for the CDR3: TGTGCCAGTAGTGCTAGCGGGGTATTCAGGGAGCAGTTCTTC.

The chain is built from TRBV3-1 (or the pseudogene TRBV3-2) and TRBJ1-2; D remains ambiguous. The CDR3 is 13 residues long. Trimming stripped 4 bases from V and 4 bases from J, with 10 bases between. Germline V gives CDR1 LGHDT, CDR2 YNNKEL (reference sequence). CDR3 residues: CASSPSRGYGYTF. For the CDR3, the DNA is TGTGCCAGCAGCCCGTCGCGAGGCTATGGCTACACCTTC.

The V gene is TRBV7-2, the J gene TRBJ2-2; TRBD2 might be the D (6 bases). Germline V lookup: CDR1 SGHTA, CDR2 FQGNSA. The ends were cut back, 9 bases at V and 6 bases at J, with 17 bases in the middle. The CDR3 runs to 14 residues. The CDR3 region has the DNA TGTGCCAGTGCCTTGGCGGGAACGGCCGGGGAGCTGTTTTTT. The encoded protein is CASALAGTAGELFF.

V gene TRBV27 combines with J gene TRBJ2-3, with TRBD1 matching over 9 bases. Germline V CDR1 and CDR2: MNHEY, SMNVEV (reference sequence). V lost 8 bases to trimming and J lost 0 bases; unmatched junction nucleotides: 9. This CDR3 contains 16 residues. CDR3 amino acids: CASARRGTGSTDTQYF. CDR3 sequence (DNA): TGTGCCAGCGCCCGCCGGGGGACAGGGAGCACAGATACGCAGTATTTT.

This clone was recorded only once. The CDR3 loop reads CASSIQQGGYEQYF. CDR3 sequence (DNA): TGTGCCAGTAGTATACAACAGGGCGGCTACGAGCAGTACTTC. The V gene is TRBV19, the J gene TRBJ2-7; TRBD1 might be the D (6 bases). The CDR3 runs 14 residues. The germline gives CDR1 LNHDA, CDR2 SQIVND (reference sequence). The germline V and J ends were trimmed by 2 bases and 3 bases, with 11 bases remaining between them.

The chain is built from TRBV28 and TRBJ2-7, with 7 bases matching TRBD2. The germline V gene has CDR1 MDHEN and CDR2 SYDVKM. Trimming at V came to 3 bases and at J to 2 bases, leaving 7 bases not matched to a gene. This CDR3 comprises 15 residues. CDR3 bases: TGTGCCAGCAGTTTTGGGCGGGAGAGCGCCTACGAGCAGTACTTC. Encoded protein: CASSFGRESAYEQYF. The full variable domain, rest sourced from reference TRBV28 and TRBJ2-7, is DVKVTQSSRYLVKRTGEKVFLECVQDMDHENMFWYRQDPGLGLRLIYFSYDVKMKEKGDIPEGYSVSREKKERFSLILESASTNQTSMYLCASSFGRESAYEQYFGPGTRLTVT.

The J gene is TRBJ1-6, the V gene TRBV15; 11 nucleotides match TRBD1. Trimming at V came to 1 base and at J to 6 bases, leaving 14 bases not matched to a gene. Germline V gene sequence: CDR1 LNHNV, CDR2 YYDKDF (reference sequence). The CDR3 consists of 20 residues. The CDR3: CATSRAYYLDRGLSNSPLHF. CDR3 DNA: TGTGCCACCAGCAGAGCGTACTACCTGGACAGGGGGCTAAGTAATTCACCCCTCCACTTT.

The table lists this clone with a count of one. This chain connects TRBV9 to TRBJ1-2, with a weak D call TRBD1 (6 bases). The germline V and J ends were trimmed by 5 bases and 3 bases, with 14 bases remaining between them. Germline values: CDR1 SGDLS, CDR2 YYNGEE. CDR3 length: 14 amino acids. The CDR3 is CASSLSDRDYGYTF. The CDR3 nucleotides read TGTGCCAGCAGTTTATCGGACAGAGACTATGGCTACACCTTC.

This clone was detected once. CDR3 protein: CASSVGLAGSSYEQYF. The CDR3 bases are TGTGCCAGCAGCGTCGGACTAGCGGGATCCTCCTACGAGCAGTACTTC. The chain carries TRBV9 and TRBJ2-7, with 12 bases identical to TRBD2. From germline, CDR1 is SGDLS and CDR2 YYNGEE. With 2 bases clipped from V and 0 bases from J, the junction kept 3 bases outside the gene matches. CDR3 size: 16 residues.

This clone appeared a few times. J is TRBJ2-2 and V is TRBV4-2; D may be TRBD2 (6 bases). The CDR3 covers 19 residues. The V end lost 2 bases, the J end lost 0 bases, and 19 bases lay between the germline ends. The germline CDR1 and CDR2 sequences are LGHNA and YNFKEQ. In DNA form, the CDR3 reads TGTGCCAGCAGCCAATCGACGGGCGGGGTAAACGCGAACACCGGGGAGCTGTTTTTT. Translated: CASSQSTGGVNANTGELFF.

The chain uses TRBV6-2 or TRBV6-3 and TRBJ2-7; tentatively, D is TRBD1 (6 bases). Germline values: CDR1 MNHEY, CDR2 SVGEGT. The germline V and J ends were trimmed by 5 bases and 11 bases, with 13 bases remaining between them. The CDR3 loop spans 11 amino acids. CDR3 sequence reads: CASSDTGRKYF. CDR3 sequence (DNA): TGTGCCAGCAGTGATACAGGGCGCAAGTACTTC.

This chain's CDR3 is CASSLVAGRTGELFF. The CDR3 DNA follows: TGTGCCAGCAGCTTAGTAGCGGGTAGAACCGGGGAGCTGTTTTTT. The chain has TRBV11-3 and TRBJ2-2; 7 bases map to TRBD2. The V gene end was trimmed by 1 base and the J gene end by 5 bases; junction bases not matched to a gene: 4. The V gene's germline CDR1 is SGHNT and CDR2 YENEEA. This CDR3 is 15 amino acids long. The complete variable domain, with remaining parts taken from reference TRBV11-3 and TRBJ2-2, reads EAGVVQSPRYKIIEKKQPVAFWCNPISGHNTLYWYLQNLGQGPELLIRYENEEAVDDSQLPKDRFSAERLKGVDSTLKIQPAELGDSAVYLCASSLVAGRTGELFFGEGSRLTVL.

The CDR3 DNA sequence: TGTGCCAGCAGTCCACTAGCGGGGATCCCAGATACGCAGTATTTT. This sequence encodes CASSPLAGIPDTQYF. V and J are TRBV6-2 or TRBV6-3 and TRBJ2-3, with 10 bases that match TRBD2. Germline values: CDR1 MNHEY, CDR2 SVGEGT. V dropped 5 bases and J dropped 4; count of bases not matched to a gene: 6. This CDR3 is 15 amino acids long.

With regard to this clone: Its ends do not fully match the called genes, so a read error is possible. As DNA, the CDR3 is TGTGCCAGCAGCCTAGCGAGGGACAATGAGCAGTTCTTC. It encodes CASSLARDNEQFF. The J gene is TRBJ2-1, the V gene TRBV11-1; TRBD2 might be the D (6 bases). The CDR3 has 13 amino acids. Germline-derived CDR1 and CDR2 are SGHAT and FQDESV (reference sequence). The full variable domain, in which reference TRBV11-1 and TRBJ2-1 provide the parts outside the CDR3, is EAEVAQSPRYKITEKSQAVAFWCDPISGHATLYWYRQILGQGPELLVQFQDESVVDDSQLPKDRFSAERLKGVDSTLKIQPAELGDSAMYLCASSLARDNEQFFGPGTRLTVL.

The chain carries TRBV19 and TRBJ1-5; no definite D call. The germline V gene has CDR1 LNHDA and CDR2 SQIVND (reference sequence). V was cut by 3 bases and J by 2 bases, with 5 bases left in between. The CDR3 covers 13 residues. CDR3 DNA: TGTGCCAGTAGTATGAGGGGCAATCAGCCCCAGCATTTT. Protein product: CASSMRGNQPQHF.

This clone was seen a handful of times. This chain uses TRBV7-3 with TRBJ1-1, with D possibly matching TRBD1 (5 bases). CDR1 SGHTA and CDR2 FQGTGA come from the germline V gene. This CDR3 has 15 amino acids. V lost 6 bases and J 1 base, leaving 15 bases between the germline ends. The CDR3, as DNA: TGTGCCAGCAGGTCCGAAGGGGCGCGGAACACTGAAGCTTTCTTT. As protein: CASRSEGARNTEAFF.

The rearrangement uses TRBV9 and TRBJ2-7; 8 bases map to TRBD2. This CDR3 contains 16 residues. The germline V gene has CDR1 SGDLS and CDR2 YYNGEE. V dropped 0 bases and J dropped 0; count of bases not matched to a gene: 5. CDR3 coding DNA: TGTGCCAGCAGCGTAGGCCCGGGAGGGGGCTCCTACGAGCAGTACTTC. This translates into CASSVGPGGGSYEQYF.

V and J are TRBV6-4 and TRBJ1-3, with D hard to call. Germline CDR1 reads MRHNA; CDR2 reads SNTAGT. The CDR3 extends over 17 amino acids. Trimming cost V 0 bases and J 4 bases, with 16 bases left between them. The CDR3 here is CASSDSWRPRGGNTIYF. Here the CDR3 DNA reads TGTGCCAGCAGTGACTCTTGGAGACCTCGAGGAGGAAACACCATATATTTT.

The CDR3 loop is CASTPNAYQETQYF. The CDR3 DNA sequence: TGTGCCAGCACCCCTAATGCGTACCAAGAGACCCAGTACTTC. V usage is TRBV9 and J usage is TRBJ2-5, with D unclear. V was cut by 6 bases and J by 0 bases, with 12 bases left in between. Germline loops: CDR1 SGDLS, CDR2 YYNGEE. The CDR3 is made up of 14 amino acids.

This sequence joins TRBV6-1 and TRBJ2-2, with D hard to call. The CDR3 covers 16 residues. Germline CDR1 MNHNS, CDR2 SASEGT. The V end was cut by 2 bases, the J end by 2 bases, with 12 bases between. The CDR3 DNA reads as TGTGCCAGCAGTGAACGGTATACGCTAAACACCGGGGAGCTGTTTTTT. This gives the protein CASSERYTLNTGELFF.

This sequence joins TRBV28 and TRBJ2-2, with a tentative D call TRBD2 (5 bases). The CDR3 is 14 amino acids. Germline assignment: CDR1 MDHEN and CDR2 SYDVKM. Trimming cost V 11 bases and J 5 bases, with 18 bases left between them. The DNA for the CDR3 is TGTGCCGCTAGACGGCCGGGGATGACCGGGGAGCTGTTTTTT. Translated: CAARRPGMTGELFF.

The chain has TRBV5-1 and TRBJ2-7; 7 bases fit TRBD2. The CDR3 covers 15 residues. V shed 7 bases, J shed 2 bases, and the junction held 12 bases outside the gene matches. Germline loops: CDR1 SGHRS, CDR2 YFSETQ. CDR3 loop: CASQERAGDTYEQYF. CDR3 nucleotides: TGCGCCAGCCAGGAGCGGGCGGGGGATACCTACGAGCAGTACTTC.

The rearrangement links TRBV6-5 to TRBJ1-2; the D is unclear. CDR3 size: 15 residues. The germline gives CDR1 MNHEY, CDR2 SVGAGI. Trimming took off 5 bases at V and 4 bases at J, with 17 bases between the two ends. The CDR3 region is CASSQTPQRRYGYTF. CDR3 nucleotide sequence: TGTGCCAGCAGTCAGACTCCCCAACGTCGCTATGGCTACACCTTC.